This TCR beta chain originates from a study of cytomegalovirus exposure and HLA in healthy donors. This CDR3 has 19 residues. Germline CDR1 GTSNPN, CDR2 SVGIG (reference sequence). The V gene end was trimmed by 3 bases and the J gene end by 0 bases; junction bases not matched to a gene: 9. Among the donors, all were healthy bone marrow donors. In nominal health when sampled, donors likely had unrecorded immune exposures nonetheless. This clone has only one observation. Use of 60 Vbeta and 13 Jbeta primers characterized the PCR. Per the original data handling: It was a later analysis that counted 83 million or so unique TCR beta chains, of which 9 million to 13 million were shared. The method was immunoSEQ multiplex PCR; TCRdb's version includes in-frame clones alone and lacks a portion of them. V, J and clone size are those of that table, while D and trimming were read from the DNA. The data show about 140,000 clones, about four fifths seen once.

The source of this sequence is a woman between 18 and 29 years old in good health and CMV-seropositive. Source material: PBMCs. J is TRBJ1-6 and V is TRBV30, with 12 bases fitting TRBD1. In DNA, the CDR3 is TGTGCCTGGAGGAAGGGACAGGGGGCGCGGGGCTCCTATAATTCACCCCTCCACTTT. This gives the protein CAWRKGQGARGSYNSPLHF. The variable domain in full, completed from reference TRBV30 and TRBJ1-6, reads SQTIHQWPATLVQPVGSPLSLECTVEGTSNPNLYWYRQAAGRGLQLLFYSVGIGQISSEVPQNLSASRPQDRQFILSSKKLLLSDSGFYLCAWRKGQGARGSYNSPLHFGNGTRLTVT.